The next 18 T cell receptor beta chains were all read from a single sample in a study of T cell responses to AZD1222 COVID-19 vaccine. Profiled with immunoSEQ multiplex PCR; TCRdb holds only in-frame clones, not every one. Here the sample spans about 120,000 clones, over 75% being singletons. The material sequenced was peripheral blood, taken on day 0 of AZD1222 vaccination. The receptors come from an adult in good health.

The CDR3 DNA follows: TGTGCCAGTACGGGGGGAGTGGGAAAAAGGAACACCGGGGAGCTGTTTTTT. Translation: CASTGGVGKRNTGELFF. J is TRBJ2-2 and V is TRBV19; 7 bases line up with TRBD2. The J segment lost 1 base and the V segment lost 7 bases, leaving 12 bases of the junction unmatched. The CDR3 contains 17 residues. CDR1 and CDR2 (germline): LNHDA, SQIVND (reference sequence).

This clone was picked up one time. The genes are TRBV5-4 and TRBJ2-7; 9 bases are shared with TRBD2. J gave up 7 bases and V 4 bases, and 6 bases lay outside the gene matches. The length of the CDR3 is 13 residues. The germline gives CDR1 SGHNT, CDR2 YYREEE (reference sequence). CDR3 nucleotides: TGTGCCAGCAGCCTGGGACTAGCTAGGGAGCAGTACTTC. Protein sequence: CASSLGLAREQYF.

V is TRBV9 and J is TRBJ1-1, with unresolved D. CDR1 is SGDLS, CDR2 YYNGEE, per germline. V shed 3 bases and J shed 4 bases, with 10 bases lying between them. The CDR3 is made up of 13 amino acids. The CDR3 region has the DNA TGTGCCAGCAGCGCCACACCGGCCACTGAAGCTTTCTTT. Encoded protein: CASSATPATEAFF.

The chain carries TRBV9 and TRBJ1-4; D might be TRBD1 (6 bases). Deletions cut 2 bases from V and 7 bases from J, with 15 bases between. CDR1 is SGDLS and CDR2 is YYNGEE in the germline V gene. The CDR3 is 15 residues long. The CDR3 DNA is TGTGCCAGCAGCGTCGACGACAGGTCGGTTGAAAAACTGTTTTTT. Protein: CASSVDDRSVEKLFF.

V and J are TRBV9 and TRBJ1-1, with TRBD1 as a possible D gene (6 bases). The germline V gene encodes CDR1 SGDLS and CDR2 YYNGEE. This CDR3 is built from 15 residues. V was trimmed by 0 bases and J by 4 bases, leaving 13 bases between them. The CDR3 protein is CASSVAAGVSTEAFF. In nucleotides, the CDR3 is TGTGCCAGCAGCGTAGCCGCAGGGGTGAGCACTGAAGCTTTCTTT.

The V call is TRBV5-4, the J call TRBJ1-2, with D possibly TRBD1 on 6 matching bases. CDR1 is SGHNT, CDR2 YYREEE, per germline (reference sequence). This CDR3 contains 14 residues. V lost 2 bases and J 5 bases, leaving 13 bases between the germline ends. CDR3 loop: CASSFPGTQYGYTF. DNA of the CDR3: TGTGCCAGCAGCTTCCCCGGGACACAGTATGGCTACACCTTC.

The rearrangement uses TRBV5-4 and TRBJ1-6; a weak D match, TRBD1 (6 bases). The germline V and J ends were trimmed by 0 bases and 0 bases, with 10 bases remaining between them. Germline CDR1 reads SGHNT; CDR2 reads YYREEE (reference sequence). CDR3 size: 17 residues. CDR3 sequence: CASSLVQGSSYNSPLHF. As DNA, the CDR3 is TGTGCCAGCAGCTTGGTACAGGGAAGCTCCTATAATTCACCCCTCCACTTT.

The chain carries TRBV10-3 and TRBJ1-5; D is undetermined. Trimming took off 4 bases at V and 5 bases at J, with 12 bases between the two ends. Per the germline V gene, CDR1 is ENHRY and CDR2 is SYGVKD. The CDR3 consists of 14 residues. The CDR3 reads CAISANSADQPQHF. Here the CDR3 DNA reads TGTGCCATCAGTGCCAATTCCGCCGATCAGCCCCAGCATTTT.

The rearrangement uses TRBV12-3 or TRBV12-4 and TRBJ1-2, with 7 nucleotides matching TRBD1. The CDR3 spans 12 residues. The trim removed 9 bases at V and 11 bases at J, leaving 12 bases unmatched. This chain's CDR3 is CASAPQQGKYTF. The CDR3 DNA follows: TGTGCCAGTGCGCCTCAACAGGGGAAGTACACCTTC.

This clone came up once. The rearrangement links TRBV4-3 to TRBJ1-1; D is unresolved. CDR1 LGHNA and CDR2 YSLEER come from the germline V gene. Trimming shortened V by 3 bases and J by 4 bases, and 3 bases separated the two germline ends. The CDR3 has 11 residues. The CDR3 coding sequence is TGCGCCAGCAGCCAGGGCACTGAAGCTTTCTTT. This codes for CASSQGTEAFF.

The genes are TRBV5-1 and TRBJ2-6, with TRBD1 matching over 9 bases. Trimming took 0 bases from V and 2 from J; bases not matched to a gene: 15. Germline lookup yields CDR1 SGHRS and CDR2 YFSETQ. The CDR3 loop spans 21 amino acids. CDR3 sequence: CASSLATWDRVPFAGANVLTF. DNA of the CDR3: TGCGCCAGCAGCTTGGCCACGTGGGACAGGGTCCCTTTCGCTGGGGCCAACGTCCTGACTTTC.

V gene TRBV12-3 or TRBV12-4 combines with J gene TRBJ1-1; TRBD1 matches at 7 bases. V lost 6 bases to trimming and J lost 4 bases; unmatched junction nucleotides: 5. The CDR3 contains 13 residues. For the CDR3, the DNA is TGTGCCAGCAGGATCACAGGGGTCACTGAAGCTTTCTTT. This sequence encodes CASRITGVTEAFF.

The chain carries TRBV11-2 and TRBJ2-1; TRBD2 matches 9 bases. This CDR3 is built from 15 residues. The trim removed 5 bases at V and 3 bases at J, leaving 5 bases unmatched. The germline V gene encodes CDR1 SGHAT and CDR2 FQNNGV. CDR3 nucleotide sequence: TGTGCCAGCAGCATTAGCGGGGGAAACTACAATGAGCAGTTCTTC. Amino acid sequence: CASSISGGNYNEQFF.

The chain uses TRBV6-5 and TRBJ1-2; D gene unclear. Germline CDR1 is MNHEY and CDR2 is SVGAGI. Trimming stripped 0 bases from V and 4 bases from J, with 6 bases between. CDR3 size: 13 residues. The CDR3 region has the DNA TGTGCCAGCAGTTACTCGGGCCCCTATGGCTACACCTTC. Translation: CASSYSGPYGYTF.

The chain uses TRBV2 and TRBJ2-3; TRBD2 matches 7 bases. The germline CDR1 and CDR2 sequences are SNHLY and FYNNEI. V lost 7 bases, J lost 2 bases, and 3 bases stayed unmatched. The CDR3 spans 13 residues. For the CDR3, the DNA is TGTGCCAGCACTCGGGACTACACAGATACGCAGTATTTT. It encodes CASTRDYTDTQYF.

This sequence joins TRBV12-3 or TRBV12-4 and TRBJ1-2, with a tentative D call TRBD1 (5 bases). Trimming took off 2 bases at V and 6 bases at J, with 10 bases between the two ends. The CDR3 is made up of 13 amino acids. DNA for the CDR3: TGTGCCAGCAGTTTATACGCAGGGAATGGCTACACCTTC. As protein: CASSLYAGNGYTF.

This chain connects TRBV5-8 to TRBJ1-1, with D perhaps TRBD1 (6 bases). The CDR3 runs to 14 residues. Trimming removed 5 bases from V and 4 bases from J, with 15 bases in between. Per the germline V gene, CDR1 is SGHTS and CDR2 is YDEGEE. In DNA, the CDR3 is TGTGCCAGCAGGGATTGGTTAGGGGGCACTGAAGCTTTCTTT. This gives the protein CASRDWLGGTEAFF.

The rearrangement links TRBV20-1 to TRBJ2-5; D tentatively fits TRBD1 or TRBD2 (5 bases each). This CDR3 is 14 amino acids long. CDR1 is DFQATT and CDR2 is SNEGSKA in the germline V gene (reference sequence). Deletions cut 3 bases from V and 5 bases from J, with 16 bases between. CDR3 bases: TGCAGTGCTAGTGGGGCAGGGAGATCGGAGACCCAGTACTTC. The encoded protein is CSASGAGRSETQYF.